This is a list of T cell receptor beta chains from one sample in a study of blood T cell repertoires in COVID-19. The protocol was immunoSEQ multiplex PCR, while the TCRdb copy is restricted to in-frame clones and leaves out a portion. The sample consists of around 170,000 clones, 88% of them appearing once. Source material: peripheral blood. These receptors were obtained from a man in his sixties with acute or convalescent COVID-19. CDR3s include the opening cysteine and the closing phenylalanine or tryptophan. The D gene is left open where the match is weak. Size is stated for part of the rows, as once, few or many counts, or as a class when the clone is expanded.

TGTGCTGTTCGTGCGGGAGGAGGGTCCTACAATGAGCAGTTCTTC,CAVRAGGGSYNEQFF,TRBV11-3,TRBJ2-1,.,15,TRBD2
TGCAGCGTTGTCGGGGAAGACTACGAGCAGTACTTC,CSVVGEDYEQYF,TRBV29-1,TRBJ2-7,.,12,.
TGTGCCAGCAGCTTACAAGGACTAGCGGGATACAACAATGAGCAGTTCTTC,CASSLQGLAGYNNEQFF,TRBV7-3,TRBJ2-1,.,17,TRBD2
TGTGCCAGCTCACGAGCCGGGACAGGGTTGAACACTGAAGCTTTCTTT,CASSRAGTGLNTEAFF,TRBV18,TRBJ1-1,.,16,TRBD1
TGCGCCAGCAGCTTGGCCCCAGGATTCTCCTACGAGCAGTACTTC,CASSLAPGFSYEQYF,TRBV5-1,TRBJ2-7,.,15,.
TGTGCCAGCAGTTACTCGATGACAGGGAATGAGCAGTTCTTC,CASSYSMTGNEQFF,TRBV6-6,TRBJ2-1,once,14,TRBD1
TGTGCCAGCAGCTCTGACACCTACACTGAAGCTTTCTTT,CASSSDTYTEAFF,TRBV7-9,TRBJ1-1,.,13,.
TGTGCCAGCAGCTTGCCTGGGGCGAGTAATGAAAAACTGTTTTTT,CASSLPGASNEKLFF,TRBV5-4,TRBJ1-4,.,15,.
TGTGCCAGCTCGCAGGACAGGGAACAAGAGACCCAGTACTTC,CASSQDREQETQYF,TRBV18,TRBJ2-5,few,14,TRBD1
TGCAGCGTTGGCAGGGAAACCACCGGGGAGCTGTTTTTT,CSVGRETTGELFF,TRBV29-1,TRBJ2-2,.,13,.
TGCAGCGTTGCCAGGTTAATAGACTATGGCTACACCTTC,CSVARLIDYGYTF,TRBV29-1,TRBJ1-2,.,13,.
TGTGCCAGCAGCTCCAAGGGGCTGAACACTGAAGCTTTCTTT,CASSSKGLNTEAFF,TRBV3-1/TRBV3-2,TRBJ1-1,.,14,.
TGTGCCAGCAGTGAAAACTGGGCCTCCTACAATGAGCAGTTCTTC,CASSENWASYNEQFF,TRBV6-1,TRBJ2-1,.,15,.
TGCAGTGCCCGCGTGGGGCCGTCTGGAAACACCATATATTTT,CSARVGPSGNTIYF,TRBV29-1,TRBJ1-3,.,14,.
TGTGCCAGCAGCTTTGTTAACAGGGGGGGAGGCTACACCTTC,CASSFVNRGGGYTF,TRBV5-6,TRBJ1-2,.,14,TRBD1
TGCAGCGTAGACAGGGGGGCCGCTTTCTTT,CSVDRGAAFF,TRBV29-1,TRBJ1-1,.,10,TRBD1
TGTGCCAGCAGCGCGGTGACAGGGGCCTCTGAAGCTTTCTTT,CASSAVTGASEAFF,TRBV5-5,TRBJ1-1,once,14,TRBD1
TGTGCCAGCAGCTTACCCGACAGGGGTAGATTCTCTGGGGCCAACGTCCTGACTTTC,CASSLPDRGRFSGANVLTF,TRBV7-2,TRBJ2-6,few,19,TRBD1
TGTGCTAGCCAATCCGGGACAGGGCTTGCTAGCAATCAGCCCCAGCATTTT,CASQSGTGLASNQPQHF,TRBV12-5,TRBJ1-5,.,17,TRBD1
TGTGCCAGTTCCGACCCAGGGGGCGGCAATCAGCCCCAGCATTTT,CASSDPGGGNQPQHF,TRBV6-6,TRBJ1-5,.,15,TRBD1
TGCGCCAGCAGCTATTCAGGAACAACTAATGAAAAACTGTTTTTT,CASSYSGTTNEKLFF,TRBV5-1,TRBJ1-4,.,15,.
TGTGCCAGCAGCCAAGGAACAGGGGGCGACTATGGCTACACCTTC,CASSQGTGGDYGYTF,TRBV3-1/TRBV3-2,TRBJ1-2,.,15,TRBD1
TGTGCCAGCAATAGGTTCTTCCTGGCGGGGGATGAGCAGTTCTTC,CASNRFFLAGDEQFF,TRBV6-5,TRBJ2-1,.,15,TRBD2
TGTGCCAGCAGTTATAAGGGACAGGGAAACACTGAAGCTTTCTTT,CASSYKGQGNTEAFF,TRBV6-5,TRBJ1-1,.,15,TRBD1
TGTGCCAGCAGTTACGGGCAGAACTATGGCTACACCTTC,CASSYGQNYGYTF,TRBV6-5,TRBJ1-2,.,13,.
TGTGCCAGCAGTGAATCCGGGGGTCGATACATTCAGTACTTC,CASSESGGRYIQYF,TRBV6-1,TRBJ2-4,.,14,.
TGTGCCAGCACCCTTGAGAGGGACTATGGCTACACCTTC,CASTLERDYGYTF,TRBV12-3/TRBV12-4,TRBJ1-2,.,13,.
TGTGCCAGCAGCACCCTCGTCCGGTCGCCTAGCTCCTACGAGCAGTACTTC,CASSTLVRSPSSYEQYF,TRBV7-9,TRBJ2-7,.,17,.
TGTGCCATCAGTGAGTCGTTAGGCGGGGGGGACTTTGCGGGCTACACCTTC,CAISESLGGGDFAGYTF,TRBV10-3,TRBJ1-2,.,17,.
TGTGCCAGCAGCTTAAGTTGGGAGGGCGAGCAGTACTTC,CASSLSWEGEQYF,TRBV7-3,TRBJ2-7,few,13,TRBD2
TGTGCCAGCAGCCAAGCGGGACTAGCGGACTTTGGGGGCCAAGAGACCCAGTACTTC,CASSQAGLADFGGQETQYF,TRBV14,TRBJ2-5,.,19,TRBD2
TGTGCCAGCAGCGCCCGGCTCAGGGGACAGCCCCAGCATTTT,CASSARLRGQPQHF,TRBV7-2,TRBJ1-5,.,14,.
TGTGCCAGTAGTATAGGGACTAGGGCATCCTACGAGCAGTACTTC,CASSIGTRASYEQYF,TRBV19,TRBJ2-7,.,15,TRBD2
TGTGCCAGCAGCTCAACCCAGGAGACCCAGTACTTC,CASSSTQETQYF,TRBV7-9,TRBJ2-5,.,12,.
TGTGCCAGCAGCTTAGAGGTAGCGGGGGGGCCGGTGGGTGAGCAGTTCTTC,CASSLEVAGGPVGEQFF,TRBV7-6,TRBJ2-1,once,17,TRBD2
TGTGCCAGCAGCTCTTCTCCGGGACAGATGATAGCTAACTATGGCTACACCTTC,CASSSSPGQMIANYGYTF,TRBV5-4,TRBJ1-2,.,18,TRBD1
TGCGCCAGCAGCTTGCCCTCCGACAGTTACAATGAGCAGTTCTTC,CASSLPSDSYNEQFF,TRBV5-1,TRBJ2-1,once,15,.
TGTGCCAGCAGCTTAACTAGCGCACAGTCGCAGTATTTT,CASSLTSAQSQYF,TRBV7-3,TRBJ2-3,.,13,.
TGTGCCAGCAGCCCCAGGCAGGGGGGTTGGGATCAGCCCCAGCATTTT,CASSPRQGGWDQPQHF,TRBV7-2,TRBJ1-5,.,16,TRBD1
TGTGCCTCCACCTCGGCGGGAGGAGTCTATGAGCAGTTCTTC,CASTSAGGVYEQFF,TRBV30,TRBJ2-1,once,14,TRBD2
TGTGCCAGCAGCGCTGACTTGGGCTCTGGAAACACCATATATTTT,CASSADLGSGNTIYF,TRBV5-5,TRBJ1-3,.,15,.
TGTGCCAGCAGCTTCGGGACAGGGGCGGGAGGCTACACCTTC,CASSFGTGAGGYTF,TRBV5-6,TRBJ1-2,.,14,TRBD1
TGTGCCAGCAGCCCCATCCAGGGGGCGGCCTACAATGAGCAGTTCTTC,CASSPIQGAAYNEQFF,TRBV3-1/TRBV3-2,TRBJ2-1,once,16,TRBD1